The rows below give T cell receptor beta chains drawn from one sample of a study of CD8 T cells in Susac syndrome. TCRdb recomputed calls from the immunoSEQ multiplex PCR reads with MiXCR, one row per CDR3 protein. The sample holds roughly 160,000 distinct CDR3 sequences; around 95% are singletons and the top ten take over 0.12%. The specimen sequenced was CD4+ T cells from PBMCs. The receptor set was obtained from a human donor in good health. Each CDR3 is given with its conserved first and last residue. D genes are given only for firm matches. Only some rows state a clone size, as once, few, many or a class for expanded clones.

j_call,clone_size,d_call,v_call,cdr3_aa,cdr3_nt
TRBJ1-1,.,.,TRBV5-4,CASSRAEGLKAFF,TGTGCCAGCAGCAGAGCAGAGGGGTTGAAAGCTTTCTTT
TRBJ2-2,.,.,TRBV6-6,CASSYSRDGTGELFF,TGTGCCAGCAGTTACTCCCGGGACGGAACCGGGGAGCTGTTTTTT
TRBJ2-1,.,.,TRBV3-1,CASSQEGRWRQFF,TGTGCCAGCAGCCAAGAGGGGAGATGGCGGCAGTTCTTC
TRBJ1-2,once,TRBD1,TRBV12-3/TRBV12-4,CASSEDRYPNYGYTF,TGTGCCAGCAGTGAGGACAGGTACCCGAACTATGGCTACACCTTC
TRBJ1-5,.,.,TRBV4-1,CASSQVSREPQHF,TGCGCCAGCAGCCAAGTGTCTCGTGAGCCCCAGCATTTT
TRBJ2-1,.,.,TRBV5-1,CASSLFELADEQFF,TGCGCCAGCAGCTTGTTCGAATTAGCGGATGAGCAGTTCTTC
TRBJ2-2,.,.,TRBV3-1,CASSQFLSGELFF,TGTGCCAGCAGCCAATTTCTCTCCGGGGAGCTGTTTTTT
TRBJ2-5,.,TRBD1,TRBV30,CAWSVTRGLETQYF,TGTGCCTGGAGTGTTACCAGGGGGCTGGAGACCCAGTACTTC
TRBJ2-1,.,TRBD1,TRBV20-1,CSARIVGQGGEQFF,TGCAGTGCTAGGATAGTAGGACAGGGAGGAGAGCAGTTCTTC
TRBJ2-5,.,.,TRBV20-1,CSASGSRETQYF,TGCAGTGCTAGTGGTAGCAGGGAGACCCAGTACTTC
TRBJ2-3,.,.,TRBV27,CASSRTRGTDTQYF,TGTGCCAGCAGTCGGACCAGGGGCACAGATACGCAGTATTTT
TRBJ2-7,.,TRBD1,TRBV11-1,CASRKGQANSYEQYF,TGTGCCAGCAGGAAGGGACAGGCCAATTCCTACGAGCAGTACTTC
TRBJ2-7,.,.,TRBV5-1,CASSAGPAAHEQYF,TGCGCCAGCAGCGCGGGACCCGCGGCCCACGAGCAGTACTTC
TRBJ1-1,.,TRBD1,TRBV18,CASSGPGQGAGEAFF,TGTGCCAGCTCAGGACCGGGACAGGGGGCAGGGGAAGCTTTCTTT
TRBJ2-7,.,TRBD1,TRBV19,CASSPSGTGAYEQYF,TGTGCCAGTAGTCCGTCCGGGACAGGGGCTTACGAGCAGTACTTC